A selection of T cell receptor beta chains follows, all from one sample in a study of T cell changes during pregnancy in multiple sclerosis. Clones were read by immunoSEQ multiplex PCR, and TCRdb kept only the in-frame ones, dropping some. This repertoire shows 40,000 to 50,000 clones, more than 90% found once; its top ten account for over 1.5%. This material consisted of CD4+ T cells from peripheral blood mononuclear cells, taken after pregnancy. Receptors were obtained from a female donor in good health, enrolled as a control in a pregnancy study. The CDR3 runs from the conserved cysteine through the conserved F or W. The D gene is left open where the match is weak. Clone size is shown for a subset of rows, as once, few, many or a class of expanded clone.

abundance: -
v_gene: TRBV27
d_gene: -
j_gene: TRBJ1-6
CDR3nt: TGTGCCAGCAGTCCGAAAGGGGGTTCACCCCTCCACTTT
CDR3aa: CASSPKGGSPLHF

abundance: once
v_gene: TRBV5-4
d_gene: -
j_gene: TRBJ2-7
CDR3nt: TGTGCCAGCAGCTCTTCCAGGACAGAAAACTACGAGCAGTACTTC
CDR3aa: CASSSSRTENYEQYF

abundance: once
v_gene: TRBV28
d_gene: TRBD1
j_gene: TRBJ1-2
CDR3nt: TGTGCCAGCAGTTTATATACAGGGGGAGGCTACACCTTC
CDR3aa: CASSLYTGGGYTF

abundance: -
v_gene: TRBV4-1
d_gene: TRBD1
j_gene: TRBJ1-6
CDR3nt: TGCGCCAGCAGCCAAGAAAGCCGGGGGACAGGGTATAGTTCACCCCTCCACTTT
CDR3aa: CASSQESRGTGYSSPLHF

abundance: -
v_gene: TRBV28
d_gene: -
j_gene: TRBJ2-7
CDR3nt: TGTGCCAGCAGTTTGTCCCGTGTTCTCGAGCAGTACTTC
CDR3aa: CASSLSRVLEQYF

abundance: -
v_gene: TRBV4-1
d_gene: TRBD1
j_gene: TRBJ2-7
CDR3nt: TGCGCCAGCAGCCAAGCTGGGACAGGGAGTAGGTCCTACGAGCAGTACTTC
CDR3aa: CASSQAGTGSRSYEQYF

abundance: -
v_gene: TRBV25-1
d_gene: TRBD1
j_gene: TRBJ2-1
CDR3nt: TGTGCCAGCAGTAAAATGGGACAGGGTTTAAATGAGCAGTTCTTC
CDR3aa: CASSKMGQGLNEQFF

abundance: -
v_gene: TRBV6-4
d_gene: TRBD2
j_gene: TRBJ2-3
CDR3nt: TGTGCCAGCAGTAGCGGGGGGGCCACAGATACGCAGTATTTT
CDR3aa: CASSSGGATDTQYF

abundance: -
v_gene: TRBV6-4
d_gene: TRBD2
j_gene: TRBJ2-1
CDR3nt: TGTGCCAGCAGTGACATCGGGACTAGCGGGGGGGGTGAGCAGTTCTTC
CDR3aa: CASSDIGTSGGGEQFF

abundance: -
v_gene: TRBV18
d_gene: -
j_gene: TRBJ1-2
CDR3nt: TGTGCCAGCTCACCACGAGCCTTGGAGGACTATGGCTACACCTTC
CDR3aa: CASSPRALEDYGYTF

abundance: few
v_gene: TRBV28
d_gene: -
j_gene: TRBJ1-1
CDR3nt: TGTGCCAGCAGTCAGGTGGTGAACACTGAAGCTTTCTTT
CDR3aa: CASSQVVNTEAFF

abundance: -
v_gene: TRBV28
d_gene: -
j_gene: TRBJ2-7
CDR3nt: TGTGCCAGCAGTTTAGTTAACGAGCAGTACTTC
CDR3aa: CASSLVNEQYF

abundance: -
v_gene: TRBV5-6
d_gene: TRBD1
j_gene: TRBJ2-3
CDR3nt: TGTGCCAGCAGCTTGATTTTGACAGGGGAAACAGATACGCAGTATTTT
CDR3aa: CASSLILTGETDTQYF

abundance: -
v_gene: TRBV19
d_gene: TRBD1
j_gene: TRBJ1-4
CDR3nt: TGTGCCAGTAGTGCGACAGGGTCAACTAATGAAAAACTGTTTTTT
CDR3aa: CASSATGSTNEKLFF